The 2 T cell receptor beta chains reported below all come from one sample, sequenced in a study of T cell responses to AZD1222 COVID-19 vaccine. The repertoire was sequenced with immunoSEQ multiplex PCR; TCRdb's copy has only in-frame clones and lacks some. The data contain some 100,000 clones, around nine tenths of them seen just once; the ten biggest clones take up about 3%. Material: peripheral blood, obtained on day 0 of AZD1222 vaccination. These receptors originate from an adult in good health.

V and J are TRBV5-4 and TRBJ1-4; the match to TRBD1 covers 10 bases. V lost 4 bases, J lost 6 bases, and 9 bases stayed unmatched. CDR1 is SGHNT, CDR2 YYREEE, per germline (reference sequence). The CDR3 is made up of 16 amino acids. The CDR3 DNA follows: TGTGCCAGCAGCCGGGGCCGGGACAGGGGTGATGAAAAACTGTTTTTT. Residues: CASSRGRDRGDEKLFF. Together with reference TRBV5-4 and TRBJ1-4, the CDR3 gives the full variable domain: ETGVTQSPTHLIKTRGQQVTLRCSSQSGHNTVSWYQQALGQGPQFIFQYYREEENGRGNFPPRFSGLQFPNYSSELNVNALELDDSALYLCASSRGRDRGDEKLFFGSGTQLSVL.

The chain couples TRBV6-5 to TRBJ1-2; D is uncertain. The CDR3 loop spans 14 amino acids. From germline, CDR1 is MNHEY and CDR2 SVGAGI. Trimming took off 3 bases at V and 11 bases at J, with 19 bases between the two ends. CDR3 nucleotides: TGTGCCAGCAGTTATTCCGCCAGAGGCGAGGGTTACACCTTC. It encodes CASSYSARGEGYTF.